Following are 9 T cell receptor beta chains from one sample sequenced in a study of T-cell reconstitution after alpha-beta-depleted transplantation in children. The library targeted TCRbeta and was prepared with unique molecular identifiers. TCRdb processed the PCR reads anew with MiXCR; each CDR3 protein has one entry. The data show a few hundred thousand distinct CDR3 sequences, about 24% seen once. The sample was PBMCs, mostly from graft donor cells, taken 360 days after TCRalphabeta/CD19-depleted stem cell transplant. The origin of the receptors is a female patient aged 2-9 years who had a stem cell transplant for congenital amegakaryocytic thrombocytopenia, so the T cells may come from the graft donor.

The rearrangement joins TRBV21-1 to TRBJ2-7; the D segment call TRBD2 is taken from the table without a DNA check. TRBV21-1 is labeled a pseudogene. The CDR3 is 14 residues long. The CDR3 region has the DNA TGTGCCAGCACAAGGACTAAAAGAACCTACGAGCAGTACTTC. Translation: CASTRTKRTYEQYF.

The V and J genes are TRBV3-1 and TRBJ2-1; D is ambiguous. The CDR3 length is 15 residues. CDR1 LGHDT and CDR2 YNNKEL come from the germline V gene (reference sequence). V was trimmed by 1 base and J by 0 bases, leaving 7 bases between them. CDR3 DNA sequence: TGTGCCAGCAGCCAAGTTGGTTTCTCCTACAATGAGCAGTTCTTC. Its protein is CASSQVGFSYNEQFF.

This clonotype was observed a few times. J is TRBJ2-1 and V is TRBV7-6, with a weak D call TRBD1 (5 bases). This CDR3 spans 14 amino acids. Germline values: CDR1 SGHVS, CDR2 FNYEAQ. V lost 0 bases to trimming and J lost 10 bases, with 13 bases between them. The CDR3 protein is CASSLAGRAREQFF. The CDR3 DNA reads TGTGCCAGCAGCTTAGCGGGCAGGGCCCGAGAGCAGTTCTTC.

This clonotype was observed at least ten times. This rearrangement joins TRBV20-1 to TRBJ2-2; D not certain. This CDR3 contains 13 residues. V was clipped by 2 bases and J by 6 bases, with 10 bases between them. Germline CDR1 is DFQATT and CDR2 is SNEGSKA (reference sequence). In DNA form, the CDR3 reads TGCAGTGCTAGAAAGGGTTGGGCCGGGGAGCTGTTTTTT. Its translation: CSARKGWAGELFF.

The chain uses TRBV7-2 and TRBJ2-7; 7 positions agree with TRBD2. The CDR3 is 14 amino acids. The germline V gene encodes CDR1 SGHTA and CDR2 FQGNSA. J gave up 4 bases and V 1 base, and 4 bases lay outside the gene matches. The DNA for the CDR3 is TGTGCCAGCAGCTTAGGATCGGGACTATACGAGCAGTACTTC. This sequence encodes CASSLGSGLYEQYF.

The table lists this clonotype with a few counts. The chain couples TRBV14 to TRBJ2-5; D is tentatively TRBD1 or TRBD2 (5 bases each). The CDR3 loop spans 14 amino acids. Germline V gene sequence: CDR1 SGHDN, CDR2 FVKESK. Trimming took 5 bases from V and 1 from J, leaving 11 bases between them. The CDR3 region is CASSEGRFQETQYF. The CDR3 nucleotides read TGTGCCAGCAGCGAGGGACGATTCCAAGAGACCCAGTACTTC.

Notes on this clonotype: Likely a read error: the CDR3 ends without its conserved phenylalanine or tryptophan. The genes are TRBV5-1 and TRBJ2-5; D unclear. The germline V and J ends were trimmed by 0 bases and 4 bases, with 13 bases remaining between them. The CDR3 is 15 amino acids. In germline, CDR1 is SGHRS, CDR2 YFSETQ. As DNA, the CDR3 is TGCGCCAGCAGCTTGGAGGGTACAGTGTTAGAGACCCAGTACTAC. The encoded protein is CASSLEGTVLETQYY.

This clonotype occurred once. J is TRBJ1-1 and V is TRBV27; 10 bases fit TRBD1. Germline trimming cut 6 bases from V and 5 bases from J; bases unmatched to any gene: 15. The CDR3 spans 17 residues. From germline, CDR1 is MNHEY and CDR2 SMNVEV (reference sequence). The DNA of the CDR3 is TGTGCCAGCAGACATGGGACAGGGGCTAAGGGGGGAACTGAAGCTTTCTTT. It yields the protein CASRHGTGAKGGTEAFF.

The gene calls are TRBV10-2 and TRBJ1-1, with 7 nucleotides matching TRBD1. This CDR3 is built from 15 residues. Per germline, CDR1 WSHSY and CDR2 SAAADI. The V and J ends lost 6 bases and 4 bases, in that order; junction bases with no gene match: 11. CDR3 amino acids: CASSSRQGGFTEAFF. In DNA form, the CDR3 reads TGCGCCAGCAGCTCCAGACAGGGTGGGTTCACTGAAGCTTTCTTT.